This entry features one T cell receptor beta chain sequence. The target antigen is unknown. The data originate from a study of ipilimumab plus nivolumab after autologous stem cell transplantation. The CDR3 spans 16 residues. CDR1 and CDR2 (germline): SGHDN, FVKESK. Trimming took off 4 bases at V and 4 bases at J, with 17 bases between the two ends. General study results and limits: The authors say TCR, Treg and microbiome findings warrant further study.

Measured with immunoSEQ multiplex PCR; TCRdb has only the in-frame clones, and not every one. This sample has some 45,000 clones, with approximately 91% found just once. Checkpoint therapy with ipilimumab 1 mg/kg began 14 to 28 days after transplant. Material: PBMCs, obtained in a trial of ipilimumab plus nivolumab as post-transplant consolidation. This TCR was sampled from a male donor with multiple myeloma. This chain connects TRBV14 to TRBJ2-1; TRBD2 might be the D (6 bases). The CDR3 DNA reads as TGTGCCAGCAGCCCATTGGCGCGGGGAGATTACAATGAGCAGTTCTTC. Protein product: CASSPLARGDYNEQFF.